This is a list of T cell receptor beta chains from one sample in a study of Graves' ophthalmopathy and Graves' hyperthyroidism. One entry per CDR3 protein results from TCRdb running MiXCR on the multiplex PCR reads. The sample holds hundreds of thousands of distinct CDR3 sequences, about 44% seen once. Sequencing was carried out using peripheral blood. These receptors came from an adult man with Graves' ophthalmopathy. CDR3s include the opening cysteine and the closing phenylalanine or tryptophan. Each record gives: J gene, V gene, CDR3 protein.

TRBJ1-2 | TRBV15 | CATSRDGTGDKYGYTF
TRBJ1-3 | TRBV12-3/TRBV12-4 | CASAPLDGTYENTIYF
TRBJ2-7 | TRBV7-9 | CASSSKGAYEQYF
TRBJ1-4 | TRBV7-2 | CASSNRGRFEKLFF
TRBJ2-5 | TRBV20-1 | CSARQGVFFETQYF
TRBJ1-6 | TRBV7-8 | CAWSPGNNSPLHF
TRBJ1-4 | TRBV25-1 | CASTTGGYEKLFF
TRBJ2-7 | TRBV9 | CASSQVSARSYEQYF
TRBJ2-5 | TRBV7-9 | CASTPRREETQYF
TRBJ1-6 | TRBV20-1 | CSARIGTGGNSPLHF
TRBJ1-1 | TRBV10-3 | CALRTVVRVNTEAFF
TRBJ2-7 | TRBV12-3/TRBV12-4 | CASTFSGASYEQYF
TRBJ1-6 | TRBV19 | CASTMGQGNSPLHF
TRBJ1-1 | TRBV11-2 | CASSPATGSAEAFF
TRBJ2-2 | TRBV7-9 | CASTDTGELFF